The 18 T cell receptor beta chains in this list originate from one sample, sequenced in a study of cytomegalovirus exposure and HLA in healthy donors. A multiplex PCR was run with 60 Vbeta primers and 13 Jbeta primers. Repertoires were generated with immunoSEQ multiplex PCR, while TCRdb's copy carries only in-frame clones and drops some. This table holds roughly 120,000 clones, about 86% found once. Sequenced: PBMCs. The source of these receptors is a woman in her 30s in good health and CMV-seronegative.

Of note for this clone: Other DNA sequences within the sample encode an identical CDR3. The chain joins TRBV19 to TRBJ1-5; weak D call: TRBD1 (6 bases). V lost 10 bases and J lost 6, with 16 bases in between. This CDR3 is built from 13 residues. Looked up from germline, CDR1 is LNHDA and CDR2 is SQIVND (reference sequence). The CDR3 is CATTGQGIQPQHF. In nucleotides, the CDR3 is TGTGCCACAACGGGGCAGGGGATTCAGCCCCAGCATTTT. The full variable domain, its missing parts supplied by reference TRBV19 and TRBJ1-5, is DGGITQSPKYLFRKEGQNVTLSCEQNLNHDAMYWYRQDPGQGLRLIYYSQIVNDFQKGDIAEGYSVSREKKESFPLTVTSAQKNPTAFYLCATTGQGIQPQHFGDGTRLSIL.

The V call is TRBV7-2, the J call TRBJ2-3; D gene ambiguous. Germline-derived CDR1 and CDR2 are SGHTA and FQGNSA. Trimming stripped 1 base from V and 4 bases from J, with 12 bases between. The length of the CDR3 is 15 residues. CDR3 amino acids: CASSLVVGAADTQYF. The CDR3 DNA reads TGTGCCAGCAGCTTAGTTGTCGGAGCCGCAGATACGCAGTATTTT.

The chain recombines TRBV29-1 with TRBJ2-7, with TRBD1 matching over 9 bases. J was trimmed by 0 bases and V by 2 bases; bases with no gene match: 5. In germline, CDR1 is SQVTM, CDR2 ANQGSEA. The CDR3 covers 15 residues. The CDR3 coding sequence is TGCAGCGTTGAATGGGACAGGGACGGCTCCTACGAGCAGTACTTC. As protein: CSVEWDRDGSYEQYF.

The chain combines TRBV10-1 with TRBJ2-7; no firm D call. This CDR3 comprises 13 residues. V lost 4 bases to trimming and J lost 5 bases, with 12 bases between them. The V gene's germline CDR1 is WNHNN and CDR2 SYGVQD (reference sequence). In DNA form, the CDR3 reads TGCGCCAGCAGTGCCGGGTCCAAAAACGAGCAGTACTTC. Encoded protein: CASSAGSKNEQYF.

The chain joins TRBV28 to TRBJ1-6; 7 bases map to TRBD1. CDR3 size: 14 residues. CDR1 is MDHEN and CDR2 is SYDVKM in the germline V gene. Trimming took 5 bases from V and 9 from J; bases not matched to a gene: 7. For the CDR3, the DNA is TGTGCCAGCAGTCCTAGGACAGGATTTTCACCCCTCCACTTT. This gives the protein CASSPRTGFSPLHF. The whole variable domain, remainder taken from reference TRBV28 and TRBJ1-6, is DVKVTQSSRYLVKRTGEKVFLECVQDMDHENMFWYRQDPGLGLRLIYFSYDVKMKEKGDIPEGYSVSREKKERFSLILESASTNQTSMYLCASSPRTGFSPLHFGNGTRLTVT.

The chain links TRBV7-9 to TRBJ1-3; D is uncertain. Germline CDR1 is SEHNR and CDR2 is FQNEAQ (reference sequence). V gave up 5 bases and J gave up 5 bases, with 7 bases separating them. The CDR3 runs to 12 residues. CDR3 in amino acids: CASSPIRNTIYF. The DNA of the CDR3 is TGTGCCAGCAGCCCCATCCGAAACACCATATATTTT.

The V call is TRBV5-4, the J call TRBJ2-1; 9 bases fit TRBD2. The J segment lost 3 bases and the V segment lost 5 bases, leaving 6 bases of the junction unmatched. Germline CDR1 SGHNT, CDR2 YYREEE (reference sequence). The CDR3 contains 15 residues. The CDR3 DNA sequence: TGTGCCAGCAGGTATAGCGGGAGAGGCTACAATGAGCAGTTCTTC. Translated: CASRYSGRGYNEQFF.

The V call is TRBV19, the J call TRBJ1-5; TRBD1 aligns across 8 bases. After removal of 5 bases from V and 7 bases from J, the junction contained 13 bases not matched to a gene. Looked up from germline, CDR1 is LNHDA and CDR2 is SQIVND (reference sequence). The CDR3 has 16 amino acids. In DNA form, the CDR3 reads TGTGCCAGTAGTTGGGGCCAGGGGGCAAACGGGCAGCCCCAGCATTTT. Protein: CASSWGQGANGQPQHF.

The CDR3 is CATSSWGGANEKLFF. DNA of the CDR3: TGTGCCACCAGCTCCTGGGGGGGGGCTAATGAAAAACTGTTTTTT. The V call is TRBV15, the J call TRBJ1-4, with D perhaps TRBD1 (5 bases). V was clipped by 5 bases and J by 3 bases, with 13 bases between them. CDR1 and CDR2 from the germline V gene are LNHNV and YYDKDF (reference sequence). This CDR3 spans 15 amino acids. Combining the CDR3 with reference TRBV15 and TRBJ1-4 gives the whole variable domain DAMVIQNPRYQVTQFGKPVTLSCSQTLNHNVMYWYQQKSSQAPKLLFHYYDKDFNNEADTPDNFQSRRPNTSFCFLDIRSPGLGDTAMYLCATSSWGGANEKLFFGSGTQLSVL.

This chain links TRBV7-9 with TRBJ2-1; tentatively, D is TRBD2 (6 bases). V lost 7 bases to trimming and J lost 10 bases, with 23 bases between them. Germline V gene sequence: CDR1 SEHNR, CDR2 FQNEAQ (reference sequence). The CDR3 totals 15 residues. DNA for the CDR3: TGTGCCAGCAACACCGGGACTGGAAATCTGGTGGAGCAGTTCTTC. As protein: CASNTGTGNLVEQFF.

This chain connects TRBV7-9 to TRBJ2-1; 7 bases match TRBD1. This CDR3 contains 16 residues. V shed 1 base and J 6 bases; nucleotides not matched to a gene: 9. The germline CDR1 and CDR2 sequences are SEHNR and FQNEAQ (reference sequence). CDR3 DNA: TGTGCCAGCAGCTTAGAGCCGGGACAGTTAGTCAATGAGCAGTTCTTC. Its protein product is CASSLEPGQLVNEQFF. The entire variable domain, with the rest obtained from reference TRBV7-9 and TRBJ2-1, is as follows: DTGVSQNPRHKITKRGQNVTFRCDPISEHNRLYWYRQTLGQGPEFLTYFQNEAQLEKSRLLSDRFSAERPKGSFSTLEIQRTEQGDSAMYLCASSLEPGQLVNEQFFGPGTRLTVL.

The chain recombines TRBV6-1 with TRBJ2-7; 9 bases align to TRBD2. The trim removed 10 bases at V and 5 bases at J, leaving 6 bases unmatched. CDR1 and CDR2 (germline): MNHNS, SASEGT. The CDR3 contains 12 residues. The CDR3 DNA is TGTGCCACCGAGCGGGAGGCCCACGAGCAGTACTTC. Translating gives CATEREAHEQYF.

This sequence joins TRBV5-1 and TRBJ2-7; 10 positions agree with TRBD2. Germline trimming cut 0 bases from V and 3 bases from J; bases unmatched to any gene: 3. This CDR3 is 15 amino acids long. Germline V gene sequence: CDR1 SGHRS, CDR2 YFSETQ. The DNA of the CDR3 is TGCGCCAGCAGCTTGGCCCTAGCGGGAGTCTACGAGCAGTACTTC. Residues: CASSLALAGVYEQYF.

The gene calls are TRBV10-1 and TRBJ2-2, with TRBD1 matching over 9 bases. Germline V CDR1 and CDR2: WNHNN, SYGVQD (reference sequence). The CDR3 consists of 16 residues. Trimming took 10 bases from V and 6 from J; bases not matched to a gene: 15. The CDR3 is CATPDRDRVLPGELFF. CDR3 nucleotides: TGCGCCACCCCCGACCGGGACAGGGTGCTTCCCGGGGAGCTGTTTTTT.

The rearrangement uses TRBV7-9 and TRBJ2-5, with 7 nucleotides matching TRBD1. The DNA end favors TRBJ2-7, so the J call may be wrong. Germline V lookup: CDR1 SEHNR, CDR2 FQNEAQ (reference sequence). The CDR3 consists of 16 residues. The CDR3 reads CASSARRQGFSYEQYF. The CDR3 DNA reads TGTGCCAGCAGCGCTCGAAGACAGGGTTTTTCCTACGAGCAGTACTTC.

This clone was detected only once. This chain joins TRBV4-2 and TRBJ2-3; 7 positions agree with TRBD2. Germline loops: CDR1 LGHNA, CDR2 YNFKEQ. This CDR3 has 17 amino acids. V trimming: 0 bases; J trimming: 4 bases; junction bases outside the gene matches: 10. DNA for the CDR3: TGTGCCAGCAGCCAAGATGGGGGGGGAGGGCTCGCAGATACGCAGTATTTT. Amino acid sequence: CASSQDGGGGLADTQYF.

The CDR3 is CATSSEGTSGSYEQYF. The CDR3 bases are TGTGCCACCAGTAGTGAGGGGACTAGCGGGAGTTACGAGCAGTACTTC. This sequence joins TRBV19 and TRBJ2-7; 14 positions match TRBD2. The CDR3 spans 16 residues. CDR1 and CDR2 from the germline V gene are LNHDA and SQIVND (reference sequence). Trimming removed 10 bases from V and 4 bases from J; junction bases left unmatched: 12.

On this clone: Its ends do not fully match the called genes, so a read error is possible. Within the sample, other DNA sequences also encode this same CDR3. The CDR3 DNA follows: TGTGCCAGCAGCTTAGTGGGGACAGGGGGAAGGGGCGGGGAGCTGTTCTTT. Translation: CASSLVGTGGRGGELFF. The chain couples TRBV7-9 to TRBJ2-2; TRBD1 aligns across 11 bases. The CDR3 totals 17 residues. Germline V lookup: CDR1 SEHNR, CDR2 FQNEAQ (reference sequence).